This T cell receptor beta chain is from a study of cytomegalovirus exposure and HLA in healthy donors. Study-level findings and limits: Exclusion as indistinguishable affected some V segments, including TRBV6-2 and TRBV6-3.

A word on this clone: The antigen remains unidentified.

Primers for the PCR totalled 60 Vbeta and 13 Jbeta. Profiling relied on immunoSEQ multiplex PCR, and the TCRdb table lists in-frame clones only, not all of them. Here the sample table reports approximately 80,000 clones. This CDR3 spans 17 amino acids. CDR1 LGHNA and CDR2 YNFKEQ come from the germline V gene. V lost 4 bases, J lost 0 bases, and 15 bases lay in between. The receptor's source is a woman aged 25 to 39 in good health and CMV-seronegative. The source material was PBMCs. The rearrangement links TRBV4-2 to TRBJ2-2, with D tentatively TRBD1 (6 bases). In DNA, the CDR3 is TGTGCCAGCAGCCGGGATCCCCGGACAGCGAACACCGGGGAGCTGTTTTTT. Translated, it gives CASSRDPRTANTGELFF.